Detailed here is one T cell receptor beta chain. No antigen is known for it. Original handling: ImmunoSEQ only sent back junction sequences with no quality scores, so filtering was done differently. Profiled with immunoSEQ multiplex PCR; TCRdb holds only in-frame clones, not every one. V and J calls and clone size come straight from that table; D and trimming were deduced from the DNA. This table holds approximately 2.1 million clones, more than 85% found once. The donor population consisted of healthy HIV-negative adults with no recent acute infections or vaccinations. The CDR3 length is 17 residues. This sample stems from a study of shared clonotypes between healthy human individuals. Overall study: Per-donor plates numbered three CD4 naive, three CD4 memory, two CD8 naive and one CD8 memory.

Overall study findings and caveats: Clonotype sharing among donors likely depends on sequencing depth.

This clonotype was sampled from a man aged 18 to 35 in good health. Some clones in this sample may be carry-over from other donors' samples. V and J are TRBV21-1 and TRBJ2-7; the DNA was not used to check the table's D call, TRBD1. TRBV21-1 counts as a pseudogene. Sequencing input: naive CD4+ T cells from PBMCs. The subset denotes: CD45RA+ positively selected. CDR3 sequence (DNA): TGTGCCAGCAGCAATGTAAATGGGACAGGGGGGGAAGACGAGCAGTACTTC. Its protein is CASSNVNGTGGEDEQYF.